A selection of T cell receptor beta chains follows, all from one sample in a study of blood T cell repertoires in COVID-19. Profiled with immunoSEQ multiplex PCR; TCRdb holds only in-frame clones, not every one. Here the sample spans over 200,000 clones, about 90% being singletons. Sequenced input: peripheral blood. These receptor sequences come from a man under 40 with acute or convalescent COVID-19. CDR3s include the opening cysteine and the closing phenylalanine or tryptophan. The D gene is left open where the match is weak. Rows give clone size only sometimes, using once, few, many, or a class for an expanded clone.

D gene,clone size,V gene,J gene,CDR3 protein,CDR3 DNA
NA,NA,TRBV10-1,TRBJ2-3,CASSGHTDTQYF,TGCGCCAGCAGTGGACACACAGATACGCAGTATTTT
TRBD1,NA,TRBV18,TRBJ2-3,CASSPPGRGITDTQYF,TGTGCCAGCTCACCACCTGGCAGGGGGATTACAGATACGCAGTATTTT
NA,NA,TRBV14,TRBJ1-1,CASSQGRSTEAFF,TGTGCCAGCAGCCAAGGTCGTAGCACTGAAGCTTTCTTT
NA,NA,TRBV5-1,TRBJ1-4,CASSLDPGVDEKLFF,TGCGCCAGCAGCTTGGATCCAGGGGTTGATGAAAAACTGTTTTTT
NA,NA,TRBV20-1,TRBJ2-7,CSVPIQREQYF,TGCAGTGTCCCCATCCAGCGCGAGCAGTACTTC
NA,NA,TRBV3-1/TRBV3-2,TRBJ1-3,CASSRRGTSTGNTIYF,TGTGCCAGCAGCCGGCGCGGGACGTCAACTGGAAACACCATATATTTT
TRBD1,NA,TRBV3-1/TRBV3-2,TRBJ1-3,CASSPDRARGNTIYF,TGTGCCAGCAGCCCGGACAGGGCCAGGGGAAACACCATATATTTT
NA,NA,TRBV7-2,TRBJ2-1,CASSIYNEQFF,TGTGCCAGCAGTATCTACAATGAGCAGTTCTTC
TRBD1,NA,TRBV27,TRBJ1-2,CASSVTGTEIYGYTF,TGTGCCAGCAGTGTTACCGGGACAGAGATCTATGGCTACACCTTC
NA,few,TRBV6-1,TRBJ2-3,CASSVKPRGFGVGEADTQYF,TGTGCCAGCAGTGTAAAGCCTAGGGGGTTCGGGGTGGGAGAGGCAGATACGCAGTATTTT
TRBD2,NA,TRBV11-2,TRBJ2-1,CASSLSLADEQFF,TGTGCCAGCAGCTTGAGCCTAGCGGATGAGCAGTTCTTC
NA,NA,TRBV9,TRBJ2-7,CASSVTPGIYEQYF,TGTGCCAGCAGCGTAACTCCGGGGATCTACGAGCAGTACTTC
TRBD1,NA,TRBV7-6,TRBJ2-2,CASSFLLRYGQGVPRNTGELFF,TGTGCCAGCAGTTTTTTACTCCGGTATGGACAGGGGGTTCCTCGAAACACCGGGGAGCTGTTTTTT
TRBD2,NA,TRBV7-8,TRBJ2-5,CASSKSRRGETQYF,TGTGCCAGCAGCAAATCAAGGCGGGGGGAGACCCAGTACTTC
TRBD2,NA,TRBV4-1,TRBJ2-4,CASSQGHASGLAKNIQYF,TGCGCCAGCAGCCAAGGGCACGCTAGCGGGTTAGCCAAAAACATTCAGTACTTC
TRBD1,NA,TRBV11-2,TRBJ2-2,CASRRQGATTGELFF,TGTGCCAGCAGAAGACAGGGGGCAACCACCGGGGAGCTGTTTTTT
NA,NA,TRBV2,TRBJ2-5,CASLRTRLQETQYF,TGTGCCTCCCTTCGGACACGACTCCAAGAGACCCAGTACTTC
NA,NA,TRBV7-2,TRBJ1-5,CASSFQGNQPQHF,TGTGCCAGCAGCTTCCAGGGGAATCAGCCCCAGCATTTT